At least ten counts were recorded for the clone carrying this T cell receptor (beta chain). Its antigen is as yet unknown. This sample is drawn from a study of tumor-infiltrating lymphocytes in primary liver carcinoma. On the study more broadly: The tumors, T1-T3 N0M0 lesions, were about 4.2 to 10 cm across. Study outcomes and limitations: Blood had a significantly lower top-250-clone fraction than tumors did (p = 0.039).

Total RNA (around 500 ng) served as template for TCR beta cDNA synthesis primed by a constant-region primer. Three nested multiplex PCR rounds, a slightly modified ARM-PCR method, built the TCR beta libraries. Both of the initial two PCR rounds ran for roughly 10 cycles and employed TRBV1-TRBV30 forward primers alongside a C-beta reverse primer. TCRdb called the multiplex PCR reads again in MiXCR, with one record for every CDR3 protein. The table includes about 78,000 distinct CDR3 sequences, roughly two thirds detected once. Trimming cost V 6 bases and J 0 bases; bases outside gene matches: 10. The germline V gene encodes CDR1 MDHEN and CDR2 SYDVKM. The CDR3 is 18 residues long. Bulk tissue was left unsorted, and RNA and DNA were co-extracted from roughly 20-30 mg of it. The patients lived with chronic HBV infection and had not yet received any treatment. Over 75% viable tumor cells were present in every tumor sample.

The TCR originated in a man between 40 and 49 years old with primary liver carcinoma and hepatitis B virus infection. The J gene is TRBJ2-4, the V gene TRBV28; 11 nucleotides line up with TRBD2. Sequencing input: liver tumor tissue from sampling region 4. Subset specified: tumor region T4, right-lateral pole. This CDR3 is CASSRGLAVLLAKNIQYF. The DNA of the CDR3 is TGTGCCAGCAGCCGGGGACTAGCGGTCCTCCTAGCCAAAAACATTCAGTACTTC.